The clone carrying this T cell receptor beta chain was counted a few times. Trimming pared 0 bases from V and 4 bases from J, leaving 12 bases between. CDR1 and CDR2 from the germline V gene are MNHEY and SVGEGT. The CDR3 has 15 residues. This entry comes from a study of blood T cell repertoires in COVID-19. Across the whole study: The samples span acute and convalescent COVID-19 from the United States, Italy and Spain. PBMCs, B-cell-depleted T cells, or T cells provided the cDNA or gDNA that made up the material.

Sequencing was performed with immunoSEQ multiplex PCR; in TCRdb, only in-frame clones are kept and a portion is missing. The top ten hold approximately 3.6% of the sample, which has a few hundred thousand clones, around 82% seen once. The chain has TRBV6-2 or TRBV6-3 and TRBJ1-2; D is undetermined. The sequenced sample consisted of PBMCs or T cells enriched from blood (not recorded which). The sequence came from a man in his fifties or sixties who had recovered from COVID-19. As DNA, the CDR3 is TGTGCCAGCAGTTACTCAAAACAGCCCCTCTATGGCTACACCTTC. Encoded protein: CASSYSKQPLYGYTF.